This paragraph reports one TCR beta chain. Repertoires were generated with immunoSEQ multiplex PCR, while TCRdb's copy carries only in-frame clones and drops some. The sample holds some 110,000 clones, approximately 78% seen once. The data originate from a study of blood T cell repertoires in COVID-19. Looking at the study overall: Acute and convalescent COVID-19 samples came from the United States, Italy and Spain. The cDNA or gDNA used as material had been derived from T cells, B-cell-depleted T cells, or PBMCs.

With 4 bases clipped from V and 5 bases from J, the junction kept 6 bases outside the gene matches. The CDR3 length is 15 residues. The germline V gene encodes CDR1 SGHNT and CDR2 YYREEE (reference sequence). The chain links TRBV5-4 to TRBJ2-2; 9 positions match TRBD1. The sample comprised peripheral blood. The TCR comes from a woman aged 80 or over with acute or convalescent COVID-19. The DNA for the CDR3 is TGTGCCAGCAGCGCACAGGGGGCGAGGACCGGGGAGCTGTTTTTT. Amino acids: CASSAQGARTGELFF.